This T cell receptor beta chain was documented in a study of vaccination and CD4 T cells after COVID-19. Time point described: late sampling 161 to 241 days after vaccination in a few convalescent patients. The treatment was: 10-day PBMC culture with coronavirus spike peptide pools or control peptides (ViraFEST assay). CD4+ T cells that had been cultured provided DNA sequenced with the Oncomine TCR Beta short-read assay. TCRdb redid the calling of the PCR reads with MiXCR, one entry per CDR3 protein. The sample holds tens of thousands of distinct CDR3 sequences; around a third are singletons and the top ten take about an eighth. In germline, CDR1 is SGHTS, CDR2 YDEGEE. The CDR3 runs 17 residues. V gave up 0 bases and J gave up 1 base, with 16 bases separating them. As for this clonotype: The target antigen is unknown.

The receptor was derived from a human donor who had recovered from COVID-19. This chain uses TRBV5-8 with TRBJ1-1, with D perhaps matching TRBD1 (6 bases). The sample here was CD4+ T cells from blood, cultured in vitro, taken about 7 months after SARS-CoV-2 vaccination. CDR3 bases: TGTGCCAGCAGCTTGGTATTGGTGATGGGACAGAACACTGAAGCTTTCTTT. It yields the protein CASSLVLVMGQNTEAFF.